This T cell receptor (beta chain) emerged from a study of Ad26.COV2.S vaccination and SARS-CoV-2 variants. Study at large: Dosing was one shot or two shots 56 days apart.

Trimming cost V 0 bases and J 8 bases, with 14 bases left between them. This CDR3 region has 15 residues. Per the germline V gene, CDR1 is LNHDA and CDR2 is SQIVND (reference sequence). Treatment noted: roughly 18 received Ad26.COV2.S at low or high dose, single or two shots; roughly five received placebo; per-sample allocation not given. Day 63 following the first vaccine or placebo injection was when the samples were taken. Immunization relied on an Ad26 vector, which expressed Wuhan-strain SARS-CoV-2 spike. Study results and limitations: Breadth of non-spike TCRs did not differ between vaccinees and placebo recipients. It is possible that the TCR breadth and depth analyses underestimated the total T cell responses.

Produced via immunoSEQ multiplex PCR; TCRdb's table is partial and in-frame only. Among 380,000 or so clones listed, approximately 83% were seen once. On this clone: Antigen unknown.

The rearrangement links TRBV19 to TRBJ1-5; tentatively, D is TRBD1 (5 bases). The TCR originated in a person aged 18-60 years who received the Ad26.COV2.S COVID-19 vaccine or a placebo. The specimen was peripheral blood, collected in a trial of Ad26.COV2.S vaccine versus placebo. The CDR3, as DNA: TGTGCCAGTAGTATAGATTCGGGCAGGGAGGAGCCCCAGCATTTT. Translation: CASSIDSGREEPQHF.